The rows below give T cell receptor beta chains drawn from one sample of a study of shared clonotypes between healthy human individuals. The assay was immunoSEQ multiplex PCR, and TCRdb's table has in-frame clones only and misses some. This sample has 850,000 to 1,200,000 clones, with 65% to 80% found just once. The material sequenced was memory CD4+ T cells sorted from blood. These receptors all stem from a man younger than 35 in good health. CDR3s leave out the opening cysteine and the closing phenylalanine or tryptophan.

J	V	CDR3
TRBJ1-4	TRBV12-5	ASGLGNKGEKLF
TRBJ2-3	TRBV14	ASSQDLRLAGTDTQY
TRBJ1-1	TRBV7-3	ASSLRDRNTEAF
TRBJ1-2	TRBV5-1	ASSLGDRGYGYT
TRBJ2-1	TRBV29-1	SGQRGTYNEQF
TRBJ2-3	TRBV29-1	SVELVRTDTQY
TRBJ1-1	TRBV14	ASSQDLAGEAF
TRBJ1-2	TRBV9	ASSARGATDYGYT
TRBJ2-2	TRBV6-8	ASSYGTGNTGELF
TRBJ1-5	TRBV6-1	ASSPRPDAYQPQH
TRBJ2-7	TRBV11-3	ASSTGGAYEQY
TRBJ1-1	TRBV10-3	AISPGQGTEAF
TRBJ2-1	TRBV29-1	SSIGQRLRSSGGNEQF
TRBJ1-4	TRBV11-2	ASSLRGDGEKLF
TRBJ2-7	TRBV5-8	ASSLFRGRFEQY
TRBJ1-6	TRBV4-3	ASSQEAGTGYSPLH